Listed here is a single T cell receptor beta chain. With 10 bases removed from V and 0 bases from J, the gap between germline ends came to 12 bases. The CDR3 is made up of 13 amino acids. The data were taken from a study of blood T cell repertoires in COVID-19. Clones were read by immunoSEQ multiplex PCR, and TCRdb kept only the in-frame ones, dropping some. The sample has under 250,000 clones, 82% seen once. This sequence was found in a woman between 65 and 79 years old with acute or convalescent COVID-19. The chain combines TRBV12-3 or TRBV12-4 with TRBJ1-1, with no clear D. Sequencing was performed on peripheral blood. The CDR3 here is CATREQMNTEAFF. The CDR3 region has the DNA TGTGCCACCAGAGAGCAAATGAACACTGAAGCTTTCTTT.